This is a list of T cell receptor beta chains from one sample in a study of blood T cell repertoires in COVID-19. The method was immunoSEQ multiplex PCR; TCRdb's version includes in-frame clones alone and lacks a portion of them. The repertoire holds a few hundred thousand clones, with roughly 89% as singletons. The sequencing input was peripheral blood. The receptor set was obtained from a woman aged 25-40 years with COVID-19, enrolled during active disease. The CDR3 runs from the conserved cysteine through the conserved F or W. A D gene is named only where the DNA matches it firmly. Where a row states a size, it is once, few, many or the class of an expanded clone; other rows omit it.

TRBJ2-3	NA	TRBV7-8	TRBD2	CASSSGLAGTDTQYF	TGTGCCAGCAGCTCGGGACTAGCGGGCACAGATACGCAGTATTTT
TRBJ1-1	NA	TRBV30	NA	CAWSRGIAEAFF	TGTGCCTGGTCACGGGGTATCGCTGAAGCTTTCTTT
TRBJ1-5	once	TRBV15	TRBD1	CATSRTTGSNQPQHF	TGTGCCACCAGCAGAACGACAGGGTCCAATCAGCCCCAGCATTTT
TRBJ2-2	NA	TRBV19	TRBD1	CASSLGQHTGELFF	TGTGCCAGTAGCTTGGGACAGCATACCGGGGAGCTGTTTTTT
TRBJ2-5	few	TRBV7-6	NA	CASSFGETQYF	TGTGCCAGCAGCTTCGGAGAGACCCAGTACTTC
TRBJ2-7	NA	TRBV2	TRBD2	CAGAGGASYEQYF	TGTGCCGGAGCGGGGGGCGCCTCCTACGAGCAGTACTTC
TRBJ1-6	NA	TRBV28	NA	CASSPLEGGSPLHF	TGTGCCAGCAGTCCCCTAGAGGGTGGTTCACCCCTCCACTTT
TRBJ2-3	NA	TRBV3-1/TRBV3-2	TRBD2	CASSQKAGPDTQYF	TGTGCCAGCAGCCAAAAAGCGGGGCCAGATACGCAGTATTTT
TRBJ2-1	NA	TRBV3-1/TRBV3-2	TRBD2	CASSQVSSGGAGEQFF	TGTGCCAGCAGCCAAGTGTCTAGCGGGGGGGCGGGTGAGCAGTTCTTC
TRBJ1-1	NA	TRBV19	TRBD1	CASWTGGTEAFF	TGTGCCTCCTGGACAGGGGGCACTGAAGCTTTCTTT
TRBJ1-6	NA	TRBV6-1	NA	CASSEWFASYNSPLHF	TGTGCCAGCAGTGAATGGTTCGCGTCCTATAATTCACCCCTCCACTTT
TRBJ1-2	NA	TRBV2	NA	CASSVQGSGGYTF	TGTGCCAGCAGTGTACAGGGCTCGGGTGGCTACACCTTC
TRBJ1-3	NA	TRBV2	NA	CASRIISGNTIYF	TGTGCCAGCAGAATTATCTCTGGAAACACCATATATTTT
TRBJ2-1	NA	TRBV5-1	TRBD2	CASGHPGGDEQFF	TGCGCCAGCGGTCACCCGGGGGGGGATGAGCAGTTCTTC
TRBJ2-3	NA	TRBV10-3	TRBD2	CAISDKMAGGTDTQYF	TGTGCCATCAGTGATAAAATGGCGGGGGGCACAGATACGCAGTATTTT